Here is one T cell receptor beta chain with its context. What it binds is unknown. Per the germline V gene, CDR1 is SQVTM and CDR2 is ANQGSEA. The CDR3 contains 12 residues. Trimming removed 4 bases at V and 6 bases at J, with 9 bases between. The PCR ran on 60 Vbeta and 13 Jbeta primers. The data were produced by immunoSEQ multiplex PCR, yet TCRdb's version contains in-frame clones alone and is incomplete. Of 100,000 to 150,000 clones in the sample, 60% to 80% were seen once. This sample was taken from a study of cytomegalovirus exposure and HLA in healthy donors. Findings of the study overall: Across donors, most TCRs were seen rarely, yet some public ones were widespread. When presence/absence was analysed, sequencing depth was taken to be roughly uniform across donors. Among TCR beta chains, those listed as cytomegalovirus-associated numbered about 160.

This chain connects TRBV29-1 to TRBJ2-2, with D perhaps TRBD1 (5 bases). This clonotype was sampled from a woman aged 55-70 years in good health and CMV-seronegative. Sequencing used PBMCs. CDR3 bases: TGCAGCGTTGGGACATCTCCCGGGGAGCTGTTTTTT. Encoded protein: CSVGTSPGELFF.